Described below is a single TCR beta chain sequence and its context. The sample belongs to a study of blood T cell repertoires in COVID-19. Across the whole study: T cells, B-cell-depleted T cells, or PBMCs supplied cDNA or gDNA.

Trimming cost V 3 bases and J 0 bases, with 11 bases left between them. Germline assignment: CDR1 SGHTA and CDR2 FQGNSA. The CDR3 sequence is 15 residues long. Produced via immunoSEQ multiplex PCR; TCRdb's table is partial and in-frame only. The sample includes a few hundred thousand clones, about nine tenths of them seen just once. The sequence came from a man aged 30 to 45 who had recovered from COVID-19. The sequencing input was peripheral blood. The chain combines TRBV7-2 with TRBJ1-1, with D possibly TRBD1 on 5 matching bases. This CDR3 reads CASSFSKGMNTEAFF. In DNA form, the CDR3 reads TGTGCCAGCAGCTTTAGTAAGGGGATGAACACTGAAGCTTTCTTT.